A single sample is the source of the 24 T cell receptor beta chains below, sequenced in a study of blood T cells in healthy people across ages. A second PCR of about 6 to 11 cycles used a sample-barcoded 5' primer and a J-beta primer mix. TCRdb processed the 5' RACE reads anew with MiXCR; each CDR3 protein has one entry. Of about 680,000 distinct CDR3 sequences in the sample, 49% were seen once. Sequencing input: blood. The receptors come from a woman aged 55 to 70 in good health.

The V gene is TRBV6-2 or TRBV6-3, the J gene TRBJ2-1; TRBD2 aligns across 9 bases. CDR3 length: 15 amino acids. The germline gives CDR1 MNHEY, CDR2 SVGEGT. After removal of 3 bases from V and 4 bases from J, the junction contained 4 bases not matched to a gene. CDR3 in amino acids: CASSYPSGRYNEQFF. CDR3 in DNA: TGTGCCAGCAGTTATCCAAGCGGGAGGTACAATGAGCAGTTCTTC.

This clonotype was seen more than once but under ten times. The chain couples TRBV3-1 to TRBJ1-2; a weak D match, TRBD1 (6 bases). The CDR3 totals 14 residues. CDR1 and CDR2 (germline): LGHDT, YNNKEL (reference sequence). Trimming pared 6 bases from V and 5 bases from J, leaving 16 bases between. The chain's CDR3 is CASRSKQGLYGYTF. In nucleotides, the CDR3 is TGTGCCAGCAGGTCTAAACAGGGACTATATGGCTACACCTTC.

CDR3 bases: TGTGCCAGCGGGGGTAGGACTAGCGGGACAGATACGCAGTATTTT. Its protein is CASGGRTSGTDTQYF. The chain carries TRBV2 and TRBJ2-3, with 11 positions matching TRBD2. This CDR3 contains 15 residues. Germline V gives CDR1 SNHLY, CDR2 FYNNEI. V gave up 8 bases and J gave up 3 bases; unmatched junction bases: 7.

This chain joins TRBV5-8 and TRBJ2-3, with D possibly being TRBD2 (6 bases). This CDR3 is 14 amino acids long. CDR1 SGHTS and CDR2 YDEGEE come from the germline V gene. V shed 5 bases and J shed 2 bases, with 12 bases lying between them. The CDR3 sequence: CASRRRDFTDTQYF. The CDR3 DNA sequence: TGTGCCAGCAGAAGACGGGACTTCACAGATACGCAGTATTTT.

This clonotype was observed a single time. The chain joins TRBV6-5 to TRBJ2-5; 9 bases map to TRBD1. CDR3 length: 17 residues. The V and J ends lost 0 bases and 4 bases, in that order; junction bases with no gene match: 9. CDR1 and CDR2 from the germline V gene are MNHEY and SVGAGI. The CDR3 DNA reads as TGTGCCAGCAGTTACTCGGTATCGACAGGGGGGAGAGAGACCCAGTACTTC. Its translation: CASSYSVSTGGRETQYF.

This chain links TRBV9 with TRBJ1-3, with no clear D. The V gene's germline CDR1 is SGDLS and CDR2 YYNGEE. The CDR3 is made up of 16 amino acids. V dropped 1 base and J dropped 0 bases, with 11 bases sitting between them. The CDR3 bases are TGTGCCAGCAGCGTAACTACAGCCTCCTCTGGAAACACCATATATTTT. It specifies CASSVTTASSGNTIYF. The whole variable domain, filled in from reference TRBV9 and TRBJ1-3, reads DSGVTQTPKHLITATGQRVTLRCSPRSGDLSVYWYQQSLDQGLQFLIQYYNGEERAKGNILERFSAQQFPDLHSELNLSSLELGDSALYFCASSVTTASSGNTIYFGEGSWLTVV.

The V gene is TRBV7-6, the J gene TRBJ2-1; D is unclear. V was pared by 5 bases and J by 13 bases, with 18 bases between. The CDR3 runs to 13 residues. CDR1 SGHVS and CDR2 FNYEAQ come from the germline V gene. This chain's CDR3 is CASSTVRASTQFF. The CDR3 region has the DNA TGTGCCAGCAGCACCGTCCGGGCCTCGACACAGTTCTTC.

The rearrangement joins TRBV5-8 to TRBJ1-4; D gene ambiguous. V shed 4 bases and J shed 4 bases, with 14 bases lying between them. CDR3 length: 15 residues. Germline V gives CDR1 SGHTS, CDR2 YDEGEE. The chain's CDR3 is CASSTDVANNEKLFF. The CDR3 DNA reads TGTGCCAGCAGCACGGACGTTGCAAATAATGAAAAACTGTTTTTT. Complete variable domain (other parts from reference TRBV5-8 and TRBJ1-4): EAGVTQSPTHLIKTRGQQATLRCSPISGHTSVYWYQQALGLGLQFLLWYDEGEERNRGNFPPRFSGRQFPNYSSELNVNALELEDSALYLCASSTDVANNEKLFFGSGTQLSVL.

V is TRBV7-2 and J is TRBJ2-7; D gene ambiguous. From germline, CDR1 is SGHTA and CDR2 FQGNSA. V was clipped by 2 bases and J by 6 bases, with 8 bases between them. The CDR3 is 12 amino acids. The CDR3 loop is CASSLNVAEQYF. CDR3 nucleotide sequence: TGTGCCAGCAGCTTAAATGTGGCCGAGCAGTACTTC.

This chain connects TRBV20-1 to TRBJ1-2; D is unresolved. Germline lookup yields CDR1 DFQATT and CDR2 SNEGSKA (reference sequence). This CDR3 is built from 12 residues. Trimming took 2 bases from V and 4 from J, leaving 8 bases between them. The CDR3 is CSARNRGYGYTF. For the CDR3, the DNA is TGCAGTGCTAGAAATCGGGGCTATGGCTACACCTTC.

This chain uses TRBV9 with TRBJ1-2; D unresolved. The CDR3 covers 14 residues. V was shortened by 4 bases and J by 6 bases, with 16 bases between the two germline ends. Germline V gives CDR1 SGDLS, CDR2 YYNGEE. CDR3 residues: CASSPQRPPHGYTF. The CDR3, as DNA: TGTGCCAGCAGCCCCCAAAGGCCACCCCATGGCTACACCTTC.

V and J are TRBV11-2 and TRBJ2-1; D is tentatively TRBD1 or TRBD2 (6 bases each). Trimming left V 1 base short and J 8 bases short, with 12 bases between. This CDR3 has 14 residues. Germline lookup yields CDR1 SGHAT and CDR2 FQNNGV. The CDR3 nucleotides read TGTGCCAGCAGCTTAGGGGCGAGGGGGGATGAGCAGTTCTTC. This translates into CASSLGARGDEQFF.

The chain has TRBV6-2 or TRBV6-3 and TRBJ2-1; no definite D call. Germline CDR1 and CDR2: MNHEY and SVGEGT. Trimming stripped 5 bases from V and 6 bases from J, with 14 bases between. This CDR3 comprises 14 residues. CDR3: CASSLRSTGNEQFF. Here the CDR3 DNA reads TGTGCCAGCAGTCTAAGGTCCACCGGCAATGAGCAGTTCTTC.

The CDR3 region has the DNA TGTGCCAGCAGTCACCCTAAGACTAGCGGGAGTCTGAAAGATACGCAGTATTTT. Protein product: CASSHPKTSGSLKDTQYF. The V and J genes are TRBV6-5 and TRBJ2-3; 12 bases are a match to TRBD2. Germline lookup yields CDR1 MNHEY and CDR2 SVGAGI. This CDR3 region has 18 residues. The V gene end was trimmed by 5 bases and the J gene end by 5 bases; junction bases not matched to a gene: 14.

The gene calls are TRBV28 and TRBJ2-1; 16 bases match TRBD2. V was pared by 2 bases and J by 7 bases, with 2 bases of the junction left unmatched. CDR3 length equals 16 residues. Germline lookup yields CDR1 MDHEN and CDR2 SYDVKM. The CDR3 bases are TGTGCCAGCAGTTTAAGGGGACTAGCGGGAGGGAATGAGCAGTTCTTC. The encoded protein is CASSLRGLAGGNEQFF.

This chain connects TRBV7-2 to TRBJ2-3; either TRBD1 or TRBD2 may supply D (5 bases each). This CDR3 comprises 17 residues. Germline-derived CDR1 and CDR2 are SGHTA and FQGNSA. Trimming took 4 bases from V and 4 from J, leaving 21 bases between them. CDR3 DNA: TGTGCCAGCAGCTGGAGAGGATGGGGGAGCGCCGCAGATACGCAGTATTTT. Its translation is CASSWRGWGSAADTQYF.

V is TRBV7-8 and J is TRBJ1-2; no clear D gene. Germline loops: CDR1 SGHVS, CDR2 FQNEAQ. V gave up 5 bases and J gave up 4 bases, with 11 bases separating them. The CDR3 length is 13 residues. CDR3: CASSPGRSYGYTF. The CDR3 nucleotides read TGTGCCAGCAGCCCCGGACGGTCCTATGGCTACACCTTC.

This clonotype was seen more than once but under ten times. The chain uses TRBV2 and TRBJ2-6; no firm D call. The CDR3 runs to 13 residues. The V gene's germline CDR1 is SNHLY and CDR2 FYNNEI. The V and J ends lost 5 bases and 2 bases respectively, with 4 bases between them. The CDR3 sequence is CASSSPGANVLTF. CDR3 bases: TGTGCCAGCAGTTCCCCTGGGGCCAACGTCCTGACTTTC.

This clonotype was seen more than once but under ten times. The chain uses TRBV11-2 and TRBJ2-5; TRBD1 is a possible D gene (7 bases). The CDR3 has 16 residues. Germline assignment: CDR1 SGHAT and CDR2 FQNNGV. Trimming shortened V by 5 bases and J by 3 bases, and 19 bases separated the two germline ends. CDR3 sequence (DNA): TGTGCCAGCAGCCCCAGGTTGGACAGGAGGGAAGAGACCCAGTACTTC. This encodes CASSPRLDRREETQYF.

The chain carries TRBV29-1 and TRBJ2-3; no firm D call. The CDR3 covers 13 residues. Trimming left V 4 bases short and J 0 bases short, with 8 bases between. The V gene's germline CDR1 is SQVTM and CDR2 ANQGSEA. In nucleotides, the CDR3 is TGCAGCGTTGCCAGAGACAGCACAGATACGCAGTATTTT. This codes for CSVARDSTDTQYF.

This clonotype was found many times. V and J are TRBV7-2 and TRBJ2-7; D is undetermined. Deletions cut 5 bases from V and 5 bases from J, with 16 bases between. The germline gives CDR1 SGHTA, CDR2 FQGNSA. This CDR3 region has 14 residues. The CDR3 coding sequence is TGTGCCAGCAGCCCCGTTAGTGCAGGCAACGAGCAGTACTTC. Its translation is CASSPVSAGNEQYF.

The V and J genes are TRBV20-1 and TRBJ2-1; 7 bases are a match to TRBD1. The CDR3 totals 14 residues. V shed 2 bases, J shed 6 bases, and the junction held 7 bases outside the gene matches. Germline V gives CDR1 DFQATT, CDR2 SNEGSKA (reference sequence). DNA for the CDR3: TGCAGTGCTAGAAATATGACAGGGTTCAATGAGCAGTTCTTC. Protein sequence: CSARNMTGFNEQFF.

The V and J genes are TRBV18 and TRBJ1-1; D is possibly TRBD1 (5 bases). V was clipped by 10 bases and J by 7 bases, with 16 bases between them. CDR3 length equals 12 residues. Germline CDR1 and CDR2: KGHSH and LQKENI. The CDR3 coding sequence is TGTGCCACCTCCCTGAGGCAGGGTGAAGCTTTCTTT. This translates into CATSLRQGEAFF.

This chain connects TRBV5-1 to TRBJ2-1; the match to TRBD1 covers 8 bases. The V gene end was trimmed by 3 bases and the J gene end by 5 bases; junction bases not matched to a gene: 7. The CDR3 is made up of 15 amino acids. CDR1 is SGHRS, CDR2 YFSETQ, per germline. In DNA, the CDR3 is TGCGCCAGCAGCTATGGACAGGGCCTAAACAATGAGCAGTTCTTC. Protein product: CASSYGQGLNNEQFF.